The next 28 T cell receptor beta chains were all read from a single sample in a study of blood T cell repertoires in COVID-19. TCRdb keeps only in-frame clones here, not all; method: immunoSEQ multiplex PCR. The sample includes approximately 140,000 clones, about four fifths of them seen just once. Sequencing was carried out using peripheral blood. The receptor set was obtained from a man in his 70s with acute or convalescent COVID-19.

The chain joins TRBV6-5 to TRBJ2-2; D possibly corresponds to TRBD2 (5 bases). CDR1 is MNHEY and CDR2 is SVGAGI in the germline V gene. The CDR3 covers 16 residues. Trimming cost V 2 bases and J 2 bases, with 12 bases left between them. The CDR3 nucleotides read TGTGCCAGCAGTTACGCCCGACTACCTAACACCGGGGAGCTGTTTTTT. This encodes CASSYARLPNTGELFF.

The chain is built from TRBV3-1 (or the pseudogene TRBV3-2) and TRBJ1-3; D possibly corresponds to TRBD1 (5 bases). Germline lookup yields CDR1 LGHDT and CDR2 YNNKEL (reference sequence). CDR3 length: 13 residues. The V and J ends lost 3 bases and 2 bases respectively, with 5 bases between them. The CDR3 reads CASSHRAGNTIYF. The CDR3 bases are TGTGCCAGCAGCCACAGGGCTGGAAACACCATATATTTT.

The genes are TRBV28 and TRBJ1-6; D is undetermined. The CDR3 has 12 amino acids. Germline V lookup: CDR1 MDHEN, CDR2 SYDVKM. Trimming removed 10 bases from V and 13 bases from J, with 17 bases in between. CDR3 amino acids: CATGSQRSPLHF. The CDR3, as DNA: TGTGCCACCGGGTCCCAGAGGTCTCCCCTCCACTTT.

The J gene is TRBJ1-1, the V gene TRBV28; D remains unclear. V was pared by 1 base and J by 4 bases, with 13 bases between. The germline CDR1 and CDR2 sequences are MDHEN and SYDVKM. CDR3 length: 15 amino acids. In nucleotides, the CDR3 is TGTGCCAGCAGTTTATTTCGCTCCGGGTCCACTGAAGCTTTCTTT. This encodes CASSLFRSGSTEAFF.

Comment on this clone: No DNA is shown, since the ends of the CDR3 on it are uncertain; the CDR3 is the one TCRdb lists. The V call is TRBV7-9, the J call TRBJ2-7; TRBD2 is the table's D call and was not checked against the DNA. The CDR3 has 14 amino acids, counting both end residues. Germline CDR1 is SEHNR and CDR2 is FQNEAQ (reference sequence). CDR3 amino acids: CASTSGLAVYEQYF.

The chain combines TRBV29-1 with TRBJ1-5, with D possibly TRBD1 on 6 matching bases. The length of the CDR3 is 13 residues. CDR1 is SQVTM, CDR2 ANQGSEA, per germline. The ends were cut back, 8 bases at V and 0 bases at J, with 11 bases in the middle. The CDR3 region is CSTADSSNQPQHF. CDR3 DNA: TGCAGCACCGCGGACAGTAGCAATCAGCCCCAGCATTTT.

The chain has TRBV2 and TRBJ2-2; D ambiguous. The germline gives CDR1 SNHLY, CDR2 FYNNEI. The length of the CDR3 is 12 residues. The V gene lost 6 bases and the J gene lost 10 bases, with 12 bases spanning the gap. For the CDR3, the DNA is TGTGCCAGCAGCGTTAGCCGTGTGGAGCTGTTTTTT. Its protein product is CASSVSRVELFF.

Regarding this clone: Other DNA variants within this sample encode the same CDR3. The V gene is TRBV20-1, the J gene TRBJ1-5, with D possibly TRBD1 on 6 matching bases. The CDR3 loop spans 14 amino acids. Germline V gene sequence: CDR1 DFQATT, CDR2 SNEGSKA (reference sequence). Trimming took off 3 bases at V and 4 bases at J, with 13 bases between the two ends. The CDR3 sequence: CSASPQGVNQPQHF. The DNA of the CDR3 is TGCAGTGCTAGTCCACAGGGAGTTAATCAGCCCCAGCATTTT.

V usage is TRBV7-8 and J usage is TRBJ2-5; 9 nucleotides line up with TRBD1. V shed 5 bases, J shed 4 bases, and the junction held 2 bases outside the gene matches. This CDR3 spans 13 amino acids. Germline lookup yields CDR1 SGHVS and CDR2 FQNEAQ. The CDR3 DNA reads as TGTGCCAGCAGCGGGGACAGGGTAGAGACCCAGTACTTC. As protein: CASSGDRVETQYF.

The table lists this clone with a count of one. The sample contains more than one DNA sequence encoding this CDR3. The chain combines TRBV12-3 or TRBV12-4 with TRBJ1-2, with a weak D call TRBD1 (5 bases). V was trimmed by 3 bases and J by 8 bases, leaving 7 bases between them. The CDR3 sequence is 11 residues long. CDR3 nucleotides: TGTGCCAGCAGTTTGGGGGGAGGCTACACCTTC. It specifies CASSLGGGYTF.

The chain uses TRBV27 and TRBJ2-7; TRBD1 matches at 11 bases. The CDR3 covers 15 residues. After removal of 5 bases from V and 4 bases from J, the junction contained 7 bases not matched to a gene. Germline CDR1 reads MNHEY; CDR2 reads SMNVEV (reference sequence). In nucleotides, the CDR3 is TGTGCCAGCAGTGGGGGGACAGGGGGTATTTACGAGCAGTACTTC. As protein: CASSGGTGGIYEQYF.

This clone was detected once. This chain connects TRBV12-3 or TRBV12-4 to TRBJ2-7; 7 bases map to TRBD2. The junction had 3 bases not matched to a gene; V was cut back by 1 base and J by 6 bases. The CDR3 extends over 13 amino acids. CDR3 loop: CASSLGTRGEQYF. Here the CDR3 DNA reads TGTGCCAGCAGTTTAGGGACTAGGGGCGAGCAGTACTTC.

This clone was seen a handful of times. This rearrangement joins TRBV27 to TRBJ1-2, with 9 nucleotides matching TRBD1. CDR1 and CDR2 (germline): MNHEY, SMNVEV (reference sequence). This CDR3 region has 15 residues. V was pared by 2 bases and J by 4 bases, with 5 bases of the junction left unmatched. CDR3 in DNA: TGTGCCAGCAGTTTAACAGGGGGCCCGGGCTATGGCTACACCTTC. Translation: CASSLTGGPGYGYTF.

The gene calls are TRBV10-2 and TRBJ1-2, with 8 nucleotides matching TRBD1. V gave up 6 bases and J gave up 0 bases; unmatched junction bases: 6. Germline CDR1 and CDR2: WSHSY and SAAADI. The CDR3 has 15 residues. CDR3 DNA sequence: TGCGCCAGCAGGCCGACAGGGGACGCTAACTATGGCTACACCTTC. This codes for CASRPTGDANYGYTF.

This chain connects TRBV7-2 to TRBJ1-3, with a tentative D call TRBD1 (5 bases). The CDR3 has 16 amino acids. CDR1 SGHTA and CDR2 FQGNSA come from the germline V gene. V dropped 2 bases and J dropped 0 bases, with 11 bases sitting between them. The CDR3 loop is CASSLTRVTSGNTIYF. DNA for the CDR3: TGTGCCAGCAGCTTAACCAGGGTTACCTCTGGAAACACCATATATTTT.

The chain links TRBV9 to TRBJ1-3, with D tentatively TRBD1 (5 bases). Germline V gene lookup returns CDR1 SGDLS and CDR2 YYNGEE. The V and J ends lost 2 bases and 0 bases respectively, with 12 bases between them. The CDR3 runs to 16 residues. The CDR3 region is CASSVRDSRSGNTIYF. DNA for the CDR3: TGTGCCAGCAGCGTGAGGGACTCCCGCTCTGGAAACACCATATATTTT.

The CDR3 loop reads CASRLQVTGELFF. The CDR3 DNA sequence: TGTGCCAGCAGATTGCAGGTCACCGGGGAGCTGTTTTTT. This chain links TRBV6-6 with TRBJ2-2; D not resolved. CDR3 length: 13 residues. The germline CDR1 and CDR2 sequences are MNHNY and SVGAGI (reference sequence). V was shortened by 6 bases and J by 4 bases, with 9 bases between the two germline ends.

This chain uses TRBV5-4 with TRBJ2-7; 8 bases are shared with TRBD1. The germline V gene has CDR1 SGHNT and CDR2 YYREEE (reference sequence). With V trimmed by 4 bases and J by 6 bases, 12 bases remained unmatched. This CDR3 has 15 residues. CDR3 DNA sequence: TGTGCCAGCAGCCCAGGAGACAGGGGTTTCCTCGAGCAGTACTTC. Its protein product is CASSPGDRGFLEQYF.

The chain recombines TRBV12-3 or TRBV12-4 with TRBJ2-1; D is ambiguous. The CDR3 consists of 13 residues. V lost 3 bases to trimming and J lost 6 bases, with 9 bases between them. The CDR3 spells CASSFSQRNEQFF. The CDR3 nucleotides are TGTGCCAGCAGTTTTAGCCAGCGCAATGAGCAGTTCTTC.

The chain employs TRBV19 and TRBJ1-1, with 7 nucleotides matching TRBD1. The trim removed 7 bases at V and 7 bases at J, leaving 9 bases unmatched. The CDR3 length is 13 residues. Germline CDR1 LNHDA, CDR2 SQIVND (reference sequence). As DNA, the CDR3 is TGTGCCAGTACCGGGAGGGGGCAAGGTGAAGCTTTCTTT. It is translated as CASTGRGQGEAFF.

This rearrangement joins TRBV6-5 to TRBJ1-3; a possible D gene is TRBD1 (6 bases). V lost 5 bases, J lost 0 bases, and 11 bases lay in between. Germline lookup yields CDR1 MNHEY and CDR2 SVGAGI. The CDR3 runs 15 residues. CDR3 nucleotides: TGTGCCAGCAGTCCAGACAGGTCCTCTGGAAACACCATATATTTT. This translates into CASSPDRSSGNTIYF.

The chain links TRBV5-1 to TRBJ2-3; 7 bases map to TRBD1. V dropped 2 bases and J dropped 1; count of bases not matched to a gene: 1. This CDR3 contains 14 residues. Per germline, CDR1 SGHRS and CDR2 YFSETQ. In DNA form, the CDR3 reads TGCGCCAGCAGCTTCACAGGGGGCACAGATACGCAGTATTTT. This gives the protein CASSFTGGTDTQYF. Together with reference TRBV5-1 and TRBJ2-3, the CDR3 gives the full variable domain: KAGVTQTPRYLIKTRGQQVTLSCSPISGHRSVSWYQQTPGQGLQFLFEYFSETQRNKGNFPGRFSGRQFSNSRSEMNVSTLELGDSALYLCASSFTGGTDTQYFGPGTRLTVL.

The CDR3 nucleotides read TGTGCCAGCTCACCACCGTCCGAGTCTGAAGCTTTCTTT. Its protein is CASSPPSESEAFF. V and J are TRBV18 and TRBJ1-1; no definite D call. Germline CDR1 KGHSH, CDR2 LQKENI. The CDR3 sequence is 13 residues long. Trimming stripped 0 bases from V and 6 bases from J, with 8 bases between.

The V call is TRBV28, the J call TRBJ2-7, with 8 bases lining up with TRBD1. Germline CDR1 and CDR2: MDHEN and SYDVKM. The CDR3 sequence is 11 residues long. Trimming removed 8 bases from V and 3 bases from J; junction bases left unmatched: 0. CDR3 bases: TGTGCCAGCGGGACAGGCTACGAGCAGTACTTC. Translation: CASGTGYEQYF.

The gene calls are TRBV13 and TRBJ2-5, with 7 positions matching TRBD1. There are 16 residues in the CDR3. Germline CDR1 is PRHDT and CDR2 is FYEKMQ (reference sequence). V gave up 3 bases and J gave up 5 bases; unmatched junction bases: 12. CDR3 in DNA: TGTGCCAGCAGCTTGGGGAACACAGGGGATTGGGAGACCCAGTACTTC. As protein: CASSLGNTGDWETQYF.

In DNA form, the CDR3 reads TGTGCCAGCAGGGGGCAGGGGGGTGAAAAACTGTTTTTT. Protein sequence: CASRGQGGEKLFF. The chain employs TRBV3-1 (or the pseudogene TRBV3-2) and TRBJ1-4, with 7 bases aligning to TRBD1. V dropped 6 bases and J dropped 7; count of bases not matched to a gene: 5. Per the germline V gene, CDR1 is LGHDT and CDR2 is YNNKEL (reference sequence). The CDR3 is 13 residues long.

This rearrangement joins TRBV6-2 or TRBV6-3 to TRBJ1-5, with 8 bases that match TRBD1. The germline CDR1 and CDR2 sequences are MNHEY and SVGEGT. CDR3 length: 15 residues. The trim removed 4 bases at V and 3 bases at J, leaving 5 bases unmatched. CDR3 sequence reads: CASSFRDRTNQPQHF. In nucleotides, the CDR3 is TGTGCCAGCAGTTTCCGGGACAGGACCAATCAGCCCCAGCATTTT.

This chain connects TRBV28 to TRBJ1-5; a possible D gene is TRBD1 (5 bases). Germline V lookup: CDR1 MDHEN, CDR2 SYDVKM. V lost 5 bases and J 7 bases, leaving 21 bases between the germline ends. The CDR3 spans 16 residues. Here the CDR3 reads CASSLTRGVVRQPQHF. In DNA form, the CDR3 reads TGTGCCAGCAGTCTCACGCGGGGGGTAGTCAGGCAGCCCCAGCATTTT.